This T cell receptor beta chain was captured by sequencing in a study of regulatory and conventional T cells in RAG deficiency. Blood CD4+ CD25-low CD127-high conventional T cells supplied the genomic DNA template. The table came from immunoSEQ multiplex PCR; TCRdb's copy has only in-frame clones and leaves some out. Seen here are about 30,000 clones, around 96% observed once, and the top ten hold 0.35% to 0.4%. Germline-derived CDR1 and CDR2 are LNHDA and SQIVND (reference sequence). Trimming removed 0 bases from V and 9 bases from J, with 9 bases in between. This CDR3 is 13 amino acids long. The same sample was also used in a study of regulatory T cells. That work states: Primers: 52 TRBV forward and 13 TRBJ reverse. Skewed V and J usage and few unique V-J pairs marked patient repertoires, most in Tregs.

This chain uses TRBV19 with TRBJ2-1, with D possibly TRBD2 on 5 matching bases. The material sequenced was CD25- CD4+ T cells sorted from blood. The sequence derives from a human donor in good health. CDR3 nucleotide sequence: TGTGCCAGTAGTATAGAAAGAGGGAGTGAGCAGTTCTTC. Its protein product is CASSIERGSEQFF.